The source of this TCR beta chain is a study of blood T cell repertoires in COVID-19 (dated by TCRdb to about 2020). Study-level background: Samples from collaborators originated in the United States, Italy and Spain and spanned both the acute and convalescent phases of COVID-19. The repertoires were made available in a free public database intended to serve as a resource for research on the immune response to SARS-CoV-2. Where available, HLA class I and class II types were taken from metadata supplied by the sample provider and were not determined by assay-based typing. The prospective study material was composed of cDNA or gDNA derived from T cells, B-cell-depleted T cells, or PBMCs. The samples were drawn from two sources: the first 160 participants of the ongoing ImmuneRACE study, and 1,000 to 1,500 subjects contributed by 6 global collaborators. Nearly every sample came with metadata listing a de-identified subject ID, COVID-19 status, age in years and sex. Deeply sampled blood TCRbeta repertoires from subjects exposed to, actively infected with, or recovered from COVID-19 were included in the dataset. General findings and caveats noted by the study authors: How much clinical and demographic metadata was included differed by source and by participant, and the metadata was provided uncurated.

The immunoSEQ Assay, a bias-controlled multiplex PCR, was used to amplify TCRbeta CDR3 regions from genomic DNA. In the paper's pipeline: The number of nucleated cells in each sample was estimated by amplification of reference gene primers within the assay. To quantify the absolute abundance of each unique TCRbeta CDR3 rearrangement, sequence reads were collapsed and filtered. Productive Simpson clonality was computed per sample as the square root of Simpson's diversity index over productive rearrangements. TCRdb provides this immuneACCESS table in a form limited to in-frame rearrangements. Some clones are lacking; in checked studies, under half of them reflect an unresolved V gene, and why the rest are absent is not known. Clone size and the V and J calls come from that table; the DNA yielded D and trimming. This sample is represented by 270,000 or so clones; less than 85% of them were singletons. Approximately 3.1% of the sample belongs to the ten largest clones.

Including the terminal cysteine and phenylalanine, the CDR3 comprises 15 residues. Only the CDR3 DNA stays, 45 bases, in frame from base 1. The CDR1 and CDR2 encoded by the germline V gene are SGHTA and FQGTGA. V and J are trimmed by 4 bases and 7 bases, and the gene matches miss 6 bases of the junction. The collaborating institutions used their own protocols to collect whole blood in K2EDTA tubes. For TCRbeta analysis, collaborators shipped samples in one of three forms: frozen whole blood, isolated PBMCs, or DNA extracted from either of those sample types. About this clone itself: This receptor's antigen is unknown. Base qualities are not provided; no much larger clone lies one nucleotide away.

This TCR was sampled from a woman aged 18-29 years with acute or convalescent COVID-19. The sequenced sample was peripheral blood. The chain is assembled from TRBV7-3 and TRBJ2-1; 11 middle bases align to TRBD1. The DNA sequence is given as TGTGCCAGCAGCTGGGGACAGGGGGAAGAAAATGAGCAGTTCTTC. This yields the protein CASSWGQGEENEQFF.